Presented here are 19 T cell receptor beta chains from one specimen sequenced in a study of cytomegalovirus exposure and HLA in healthy donors. The data were produced by immunoSEQ multiplex PCR, yet TCRdb's version contains in-frame clones alone and is incomplete. The table includes fewer than 85,000 clones, about 96% detected once. What was sequenced was PBMCs. The receptors shown here come from a woman younger than 35 in good health and CMV-seronegative.

The genes are TRBV14 and TRBJ2-2, with D uncertain. With 1 base removed from V and 9 bases from J, the gap between germline ends came to 9 bases. The germline V gene has CDR1 SGHDN and CDR2 FVKESK. The CDR3 is 13 amino acids. In nucleotides, the CDR3 is TGTGCCAGCAGCCAAGCTGGGCGAAGGGAGCTGTTTTTT. Amino acids: CASSQAGRRELFF.

J is TRBJ2-1 and V is TRBV13, with 8 bases fitting TRBD2. This CDR3 has 16 residues. Germline V gene lookup returns CDR1 PRHDT and CDR2 FYEKMQ (reference sequence). Trimming at V came to 2 bases and at J to 0 bases, leaving 3 bases not matched to a gene. For the CDR3, the DNA is TGTGCCAGCAGCTTAACGGGAGGGACCTCCTACAATGAGCAGTTCTTC. Its translation: CASSLTGGTSYNEQFF.

This clone was picked up a small number of times. The rearrangement joins TRBV10-1 to TRBJ2-2; 8 positions agree with TRBD2. CDR1 is WNHNN and CDR2 is SYGVQD in the germline V gene (reference sequence). Trimming cost V 2 bases and J 1 base; bases outside gene matches: 3. The CDR3 is made up of 16 amino acids. The CDR3 here is CASSEATSGNTGELFF. Written as DNA, the CDR3 is TGCGCCAGCAGTGAGGCAACTAGCGGGAACACCGGGGAGCTGTTTTTT.

This clone was seen a single time. This chain links TRBV19 with TRBJ2-1; the match to TRBD2 covers 7 bases. Germline loops: CDR1 LNHDA, CDR2 SQIVND (reference sequence). V shed 7 bases, J shed 5 bases, and the junction held 8 bases outside the gene matches. This CDR3 spans 14 amino acids. The CDR3 loop reads CASIGLADNNEQFF. The CDR3 DNA follows: TGTGCCAGTATTGGTCTAGCGGATAACAATGAGCAGTTCTTC.

The rearrangement joins TRBV12-5 to TRBJ2-1; D uncertain. The V end was cut by 4 bases, the J end by 4 bases, with 8 bases between. The CDR3 sequence is 13 residues long. Germline lookup yields CDR1 LGHNT and CDR2 FRNRAP. The DNA for the CDR3 is TGTGCTAGTGGTTCCGGTTGGTACAATGAGCAGTTCTTC. Translation gives CASGSGWYNEQFF.

The chain combines TRBV30 with TRBJ1-1, with D possibly being TRBD1 (6 bases). Germline V lookup: CDR1 GTSNPN, CDR2 SVGIG (reference sequence). This CDR3 region has 13 residues. Trimming removed 2 bases from V and 6 bases from J, with 13 bases in between. DNA of the CDR3: TGTGCCTGGAGTACCACAGGGATTCCTGAAGCTTTCTTT. Translated, it gives CAWSTTGIPEAFF.

The gene calls are TRBV5-6 and TRBJ2-1, with TRBD2 identical over 14 bases. This CDR3 is 16 amino acids long. CDR1 SGHDT and CDR2 YYEEEE come from the germline V gene. With 7 bases clipped from V and 4 bases from J, the junction kept 7 bases outside the gene matches. The DNA for the CDR3 is TGTGCCAGCTCTGCCGGGACTAGCGGGAGATACAATGAGCAGTTCTTC. It is translated as CASSAGTSGRYNEQFF.

This rearrangement joins TRBV6-1 to TRBJ2-5, with D uncertain. The V and J ends lost 2 bases and 3 bases respectively, with 10 bases between them. Germline values: CDR1 MNHNS, CDR2 SASEGT. The CDR3 sequence is 14 residues long. This CDR3 is CASSELTSEETQYF. Here the CDR3 DNA reads TGTGCCAGCAGTGAATTAACGAGCGAAGAGACCCAGTACTTC.

The CDR3 coding sequence is TGCGCCAGCAGCCAAACCGGGACAGGGGGCCACGAGCAGTACTTC. Its protein product is CASSQTGTGGHEQYF. The chain joins TRBV4-1 to TRBJ2-7; 12 bases map to TRBD1. The CDR3 consists of 15 residues. The ends lost 2 bases at V and 5 bases at J; junction bases unmatched: 4. Germline CDR1 is MGHRA and CDR2 is YSYEKL.

This chain links TRBV4-1 with TRBJ1-1; tentative D call: TRBD1 (5 bases). V was pared by 6 bases and J by 1 base, with 27 bases between. Looked up from germline, CDR1 is MGHRA and CDR2 is YSYEKL. There are 19 residues in the CDR3. The CDR3 bases are TGCGCCAGCAGGGCATATACTCCCCGGGGGGGTATGGGGAACACTGAAGCTTTCTTT. It yields the protein CASRAYTPRGGMGNTEAFF.

The CDR3 sequence is CASSPRTSGRNYEQYF. CDR3 bases: TGTGCCAGCAGCCCCCGGACTAGCGGGAGGAACTACGAGCAGTACTTC. The rearrangement joins TRBV7-9 to TRBJ2-7, with 14 bases identical to TRBD2. J gave up 3 bases and V 5 bases, and 6 bases lay outside the gene matches. This CDR3 contains 16 residues. Germline loops: CDR1 SEHNR, CDR2 FQNEAQ (reference sequence).

The chain carries TRBV4-2 and TRBJ2-5, with D perhaps TRBD1 (5 bases). Trimming shortened V by 2 bases and J by 5 bases, and 18 bases separated the two germline ends. Germline CDR1 and CDR2: LGHNA and YNFKEQ. This CDR3 has 16 amino acids. CDR3 nucleotide sequence: TGTGCCAGCAGCCAAATAGTCGGAAGCAGGGCGGAGACCCAGTACTTC. Protein product: CASSQIVGSRAETQYF.

V is TRBV18 and J is TRBJ2-7; 7 nucleotides agree with TRBD1. Germline CDR1 and CDR2: KGHSH and LQKENI. The CDR3 runs 14 residues. With 2 bases clipped from V and 5 bases from J, the junction kept 6 bases outside the gene matches. In DNA form, the CDR3 reads TGTGCCAGCTCACCAGTGACAGGGAGAGACGAGCAGTACTTC. It yields the protein CASSPVTGRDEQYF. Supplemented by reference TRBV18 and TRBJ2-7, the full variable domain reads NAGVMQNPRHLVRRRGQEARLRCSPMKGHSHVYWYRQLPEEGLKFMVYLQKENIIDESGMPKERFSAEFPKEGPSILRIQQVVRGDSAAYFCASSPVTGRDEQYFGPGTRLTVT.

This clone was recorded a few times. The chain carries TRBV19 and TRBJ2-3; D perhaps matches TRBD2 (5 bases). The CDR3 is 16 amino acids. Per germline, CDR1 LNHDA and CDR2 SQIVND (reference sequence). Trimming removed 5 bases from V and 3 bases from J, with 18 bases in between. The CDR3 region has the DNA TGTGCCAGTAGTCCCCGGGCCCCACGGGGAACAGATACGCAGTATTTT. Its protein product is CASSPRAPRGTDTQYF.

The CDR3 loop is CASSSGTGFNYGYTF. The CDR3 nucleotides are TGTGCCAGCAGCTCCGGGACAGGCTTTAACTATGGCTACACCTTC. The chain combines TRBV11-2 with TRBJ1-2; 8 bases map to TRBD1. Unmatched junction bases numbered 5, after V lost 4 bases and J lost 1 base. This CDR3 spans 15 amino acids. Germline V gene sequence: CDR1 SGHAT, CDR2 FQNNGV.

The rearrangement joins TRBV27 to TRBJ2-2, with 7 bases identical to TRBD1. Germline CDR1 reads MNHEY; CDR2 reads SMNVEV (reference sequence). The V and J ends lost 2 bases and 7 bases, in that order; junction bases with no gene match: 7. The CDR3 length is 15 residues. The CDR3 DNA reads as TGTGCCAGCAGTTTAGGGACAGACAAGCGCGGGGAGCTGTTTTTT. Translated: CASSLGTDKRGELFF.

The gene calls are TRBV27 and TRBJ2-1, with 8 bases aligning to TRBD2. The CDR3 length is 15 residues. From germline, CDR1 is MNHEY and CDR2 SMNVEV (reference sequence). With V trimmed by 8 bases and J by 1 base, 7 bases remained unmatched. In nucleotides, the CDR3 is TGTGCCAGCGGACTAGCCGCCGATTCCTACAATGAGCAGTTCTTC. Residues: CASGLAADSYNEQFF.

The V gene is TRBV6-1, the J gene TRBJ1-1; the match to TRBD1 covers 7 bases. Trimming at V came to 3 bases and at J to 1 base, leaving 2 bases not matched to a gene. The CDR3 is 14 residues long. Germline-derived CDR1 and CDR2 are MNHNS and SASEGT. CDR3 amino acids: CASSDRTGNTEAFF. The CDR3, as DNA: TGTGCCAGCAGTGACCGGACAGGGAACACTGAAGCTTTCTTT.

This sequence joins TRBV7-6 and TRBJ2-5; TRBD2 matches 9 bases. Germline V gene lookup returns CDR1 SGHVS and CDR2 FNYEAQ. The CDR3 loop spans 15 amino acids. V trimming: 5 bases; J trimming: 2 bases; junction bases outside the gene matches: 6. As DNA, the CDR3 is TGTGCCAGCAGCCCCCACCTAGCGGGGCAAGAGACCCAGTACTTC. This gives the protein CASSPHLAGQETQYF.